These 30 T cell receptor beta chains originate from one sample sequenced in a study of CD8+CD57+ T cells in acquired aplastic anemia. By flow cytometry, patients selected for sequencing had shown an expansion of CD8+CD57+ cells. The study profiled TCR beta VDJ and CDR3 using genomic DNA as template. TCRdb used MiXCR to reprocess the reads, holding one entry per CDR3 protein. The sample carries approximately 260,000 distinct CDR3 sequences, approximately 86% recorded once. The sample was sorted CD4+, CD8+, or CD8+CD57+ T cells (not recorded which) from PBMCs. These receptor sequences come from a human donor with aplastic anemia.

The chain uses TRBV7-9 and TRBJ2-1; D might be TRBD2 (6 bases). With 3 bases removed from V and 14 bases from J, the gap between germline ends came to 23 bases. CDR1 and CDR2 from the germline V gene are SEHNR and FQNEAQ (reference sequence). This CDR3 contains 15 residues. The CDR3 spells CASSFQRSAGNDEFF. Written as DNA, the CDR3 is TGTGCCAGCAGCTTTCAAAGAAGCGCGGGGAATGATGAGTTCTTC. Filled out from reference TRBV7-9 and TRBJ2-1, the complete variable domain reads DTGVSQNPRHKITKRGQNVTFRCDPISEHNRLYWYRQTLGQGPEFLTYFQNEAQLEKSRLLSDRFSAERPKGSFSTLEIQRTEQGDSAMYLCASSFQRSAGNDEFFGPGTRLTVL.

The chain employs TRBV15 and TRBJ2-5; D not resolved. The CDR3 runs 14 residues. The germline V gene has CDR1 LNHNV and CDR2 YYDKDF (reference sequence). With 4 bases removed from V and 10 bases from J, the gap between germline ends came to 19 bases. CDR3 sequence: CATSKGASQEHQYF. CDR3 in DNA: TGTGCCACCAGCAAGGGCGCGAGCCAAGAGCACCAGTACTTC.

Here the CDR3 DNA reads TGTGCCAGCAGCGTAGGAGGGGTTTCGGAGCAGTTTCTGCATTTT. Its translation is CASSVGGVSEQFLHF. The chain couples TRBV7-8 to TRBJ1-5; tentatively, D is TRBD1 (5 bases). The CDR3 sequence is 15 residues long. Per germline, CDR1 SGHVS and CDR2 FQNEAQ. The V end was cut by 5 bases, the J end by 15 bases, with 26 bases between.

On this clonotype: A read error may produce the germline difference seen at one junction end. The chain has TRBV7-2 and TRBJ2-6; 7 nucleotides line up with TRBD1. CDR3 size: 17 residues. CDR1 and CDR2 from the germline V gene are SGHTA and FQGNSA. The CDR3 DNA follows: TGTGCCAGCAGCTTAGATCCAGACGGGACAGCGGCCACCGTCCTGACTTTC. It translates to CASSLDPDGTAATVLTF.

The rearrangement links TRBV7-2 to TRBJ2-7, with 7 positions matching TRBD1. Trimming removed 5 bases from V and 3 bases from J; junction bases left unmatched: 19. CDR1 is SGHTA, CDR2 FQGNSA, per germline. CDR3 size: 18 residues. The CDR3 sequence is CASSHHTDGTELFYEQYV. The DNA of the CDR3 is TGTGCCAGCAGCCACCATACAGACGGGACAGAGCTTTTCTACGAGCAGTACGTC.

This rearrangement joins TRBV7-3 to TRBJ1-1; D not resolved. CDR1 is SGHTA and CDR2 is FQGTGA in the germline V gene. V lost 8 bases, J lost 14 bases, and 33 bases lay in between. The CDR3 length is 16 residues. CDR3 DNA sequence: TGTGCCAGCTCAAGACATCCCAACGCCGTTGACCACGGAAGCTTCTTT. It yields the protein CASSRHPNAVDHGSFF.

The chain links TRBV7-2 to TRBJ2-3; D is tentatively TRBD1 or TRBD2 (5 bases each). V lost 4 bases to trimming and J lost 15 bases, with 26 bases between them. This CDR3 comprises 15 residues. CDR1 is SGHTA and CDR2 is FQGNSA in the germline V gene. The CDR3 DNA follows: TGTGCCAGCAGCTCCAAAGGGACCTACGAGCAGTACGTCTATTTT. It yields the protein CASSSKGTYEQYVYF.

This chain connects TRBV7-9 to TRBJ2-3; unclear D gene. The CDR3 is made up of 15 amino acids. V was shortened by 4 bases and J by 14 bases, with 25 bases between the two germline ends. Germline V gene data show CDR1 as SEHNR and CDR2 as FQNEAQ (reference sequence). CDR3 nucleotide sequence: TGTGCCAGCAGCTCACCGGTCGGCTGCACAGCTACGGTGTATTTT. Translation: CASSSPVGCTATVYF.

A word on this clonotype: This likely comes from a read error, as the CDR3 has no conserved phenylalanine or tryptophan at its end. The limits of the CDR3 on the DNA are not certain, so only TCRdb's listed CDR3 is given. J is TRBJ1-2 and V is TRBV7-9; TRBD1, as called in the table, went unchecked against the DNA. The CDR3 is 13 residues long, counting both termini. Germline CDR1 and CDR2: SEHNR and FQNEAQ (reference sequence). CDR3: CASSLTGGARVTY.

With regard to this clonotype: An end of the junction differs from the germline gene, which may be a read error. The chain is built from TRBV24-1 and TRBJ2-2, with D perhaps assigned TRBD1 or TRBD2 (6 bases each). Looked up from germline, CDR1 is KGHDR and CDR2 is SFDVKD. This CDR3 region has 15 residues. DNA for the CDR3: TGTGCCAGCAGTGACACCATAGGGGGGATCAGAGAGCTGTTTTTT. Translation: CASSDTIGGIRELFF.

About this clonotype: A junction boundary mismatches the germline segment, possibly from a read error. The V gene is TRBV7-6, the J gene TRBJ2-2; tentatively, D is TRBD2 (5 bases). There are 12 residues in the CDR3. CDR1 is SGHVS, CDR2 FNYEAQ, per germline. In DNA, the CDR3 is TGTGCCAGCAGCTTAGCCCACGGGGAGCAGTTTTTT. It yields the protein CASSLAHGEQFF.

The chain joins TRBV7-2 to TRBJ1-6, with TRBD1 as a possible D gene (6 bases). Trimming left V 3 bases short and J 5 bases short, with 11 bases between. The CDR3 loop spans 15 amino acids. Germline V gene sequence: CDR1 SGHTA, CDR2 FQGNSA. DNA for the CDR3: TGTGCCAGCAGCTTGTCCCGGACAGATAATTCACCCCTCCACTTT. Translated, it gives CASSLSRTDNSPLHF.

The chain recombines TRBV7-2 with TRBJ2-7; TRBD1 might be the D (6 bases). This CDR3 spans 12 amino acids. Looked up from germline, CDR1 is SGHTA and CDR2 is FQGNSA. In DNA form, the CDR3 reads TGCGCCAGCAGGTTGACAGGCGAGGAGCACTTCGTC. Its translation: CASRLTGEEHFV.

Concerning this clonotype itself: This may stem from a read error, because a much larger clone lies one nucleotide away. This CDR3 is missing its conserved last phenylalanine or tryptophan, likely due to a read error. It is unclear where the CDR3 begins or ends on the DNA, so no DNA is shown, and the CDR3 is as TCRdb lists it. The rearrangement links TRBV2 to TRBJ2-6; the table's D call, TRBD1, was not checked against the DNA. The CDR3 has 16 residues if both end residues are counted. Germline V CDR1 and CDR2: SNHLY, FYNNEI. The CDR3: CASGVGGTDTQYFRPG.

This clonotype has only a few counts. A single base separates this from a much larger clone, so it may be a read error. The chain uses TRBV5-4 and TRBJ2-5; TRBD2 agrees at 8 bases. The CDR3 has 14 residues. Germline V gene sequence: CDR1 SGHNT, CDR2 YYREEE (reference sequence). The DNA for the CDR3 is TGTGCCACCAGCTTTACTAGCGGCCAAGAGACCCAGTACTTC. This translates into CATSFTSGQETQYF.

A note on this clonotype: The germline gene is not matched at one end of the junction; a read error may be the cause. The chain has TRBV9 and TRBJ2-3; D is ambiguous. Germline CDR1 reads SGDLS; CDR2 reads YYNGEE. This CDR3 region has 14 residues. The CDR3 spells CASSVGSDTDNFGF. Here the CDR3 DNA reads TGTGCCAGCAGCGTAGGGTCAGATACGGATAATTTTGGTTTT. The full variable domain, its missing parts supplied by reference TRBV9 and TRBJ2-3, is DSGVTQTPKHLITATGQRVTLRCSPRSGDLSVYWYQQSLDQGLQFLIQYYNGEERAKGNILERFSAQQFPDLHSELNLSSLELGDSALYFCASSVGSDTDNFGFGPGTRLTVL.

A remark on this clonotype: This may come from a read error, since a much larger clone is one base off. The rearrangement joins TRBV7-9 to TRBJ1-5, with D possibly matching TRBD1 (5 bases). The germline V gene encodes CDR1 SEHNR and CDR2 FQNEAQ (reference sequence). CDR3 size: 14 residues. The CDR3 bases are TGTGCCAGCAGCTATGAAAGAAGCGGGGGGAGCGAGGAGTTT. This encodes CASSYERSGGSEEF.

A remark on this clonotype: No conserved phenylalanine or tryptophan is present at the end of the CDR3, so a read error is the likely explanation. The DNA is omitted, as the CDR3 cannot be located on it reliably, and the CDR3 follows TCRdb's listing. CDR3: CATSDPSDWGNEQFFGP. V gene TRBV24-1 combines with J gene TRBJ2-2; the table calls TRBD1, which could not be checked here. The germline V gene encodes CDR1 KGHDR and CDR2 SFDVKD. The CDR3 extends over 17 residues, inclusive of both ends.

This rearrangement joins TRBV7-6 to TRBJ2-7; 8 nucleotides match TRBD2. Germline CDR1 is SGHVS and CDR2 is FNYEAQ. CDR3 length: 18 residues. J was trimmed by 3 bases and V by 3 bases; bases with no gene match: 16. The CDR3 sequence is CASSLDPSGSSPDYEQYV. CDR3 DNA: TGTGCCAGCAGCTTGGACCCAAGCGGGAGCAGCCCAGACTACGAGCAGTACGTC.

As to this clonotype: Given the absence of the conserved phenylalanine or tryptophan at the CDR3 end, a read error is likely. The limits of the CDR3 on the DNA are not certain, so only TCRdb's listed CDR3 is given. The chain joins TRBV9 to TRBJ2-3; the table's D call, TRBD2, has no DNA check behind it. The germline gives CDR1 SGDLS, CDR2 YYNGEE. Ends included, the CDR3 has 13 residues. This CDR3 reads CASSDGTSGTETL.

The table lists this clonotype with a few counts. The chain carries TRBV11-3 and TRBJ2-3, with D unclear. V shed 5 bases and J shed 6 bases, with 15 bases lying between them. The CDR3 has 14 residues. Germline CDR1 and CDR2: SGHNT and YENEEA. Written as DNA, the CDR3 is TGTGCCAGCAGCCTCTGGGTTCTTCCCGATACGCAGTATTTT. It encodes CASSLWVLPDTQYF.

As to this clonotype: This CDR3 fails to terminate in the conserved phenylalanine or tryptophan, so it likely reflects a read error. No DNA is shown, since the ends of the CDR3 on it are uncertain; the CDR3 is the one TCRdb lists. This chain uses TRBV9 with TRBJ2-3; the D segment call TRBD1 is taken from the table without a DNA check. The CDR3 extends over 13 residues, inclusive of both ends. Germline V gene lookup returns CDR1 SGDLS and CDR2 YYNGEE. CDR3 loop: CASGDGGQSTDYL.

The CDR3: CASSLAGTPGQQYF. Here the CDR3 DNA reads TGTGCCAGCAGCTTAGCGGGTACTCCCGGACAGCAGTATTTT. The rearrangement links TRBV7-8 to TRBJ2-3; maybe TRBD1 (5 bases). The CDR3 extends over 14 amino acids. The germline V gene has CDR1 SGHVS and CDR2 FQNEAQ. Trimming took 0 bases from V and 11 from J, leaving 15 bases between them.

In the case of this clonotype: Given the absence of the conserved phenylalanine or tryptophan at the CDR3 end, a read error is likely. The chain combines TRBV2 with TRBJ2-7, with D tentatively TRBD1 or TRBD2 (5 bases each). There are 14 residues in the CDR3. CDR1 SNHLY and CDR2 FYNNEI come from the germline V gene. V dropped 8 bases and J dropped 5 bases, with 19 bases sitting between them. This CDR3 is CASGGRGIANEQYC. The CDR3 region has the DNA TGTGCCAGCGGCGGCCGGGGCATAGCCAACGAGCAGTACTGC.

The V call is TRBV19, the J call TRBJ1-5; TRBD1 might be the D (5 bases). CDR1 is LNHDA, CDR2 SQIVND, per germline (reference sequence). V was trimmed by 5 bases and J by 13 bases, leaving 24 bases between them. This CDR3 comprises 15 residues. This chain's CDR3 is CASSGTWRSNHAQHF. CDR3 in DNA: TGTGCCAGTAGTGGGACTTGGAGGTCTAATCATGCGCAGCATTTT.

Concerning this clonotype itself: Since the CDR3 does not end with the conserved phenylalanine or tryptophan, this likely comes from a read error. The gene calls are TRBV2 and TRBJ2-1; D is perhaps TRBD1 (7 bases). CDR3 length: 16 amino acids. V lost 6 bases and J 8 bases, leaving 23 bases between the germline ends. Germline loops: CDR1 SNHLY, CDR2 FYNNEI. The CDR3 nucleotides are TGTGCCAGCAGGCAGGGGGGCGGAGATAGTCAGGATGAGCAGTTCTGC. This encodes CASRQGGGDSQDEQFC.

Concerning this clonotype itself: It is likely a read error, because the conserved phenylalanine at the end of the CDR3 is missing. The limits of the CDR3 on the DNA are not certain, so only TCRdb's listed CDR3 is given. V usage is TRBV2 and J usage is TRBJ2-3; TRBD1 is the table's D call, not checked against the DNA. The CDR3 has 13 residues if both end residues are counted. The germline gives CDR1 SNHLY, CDR2 FYNNEI. CDR3 in amino acids: CASGDGGTETQNL.

Turning to this clonotype: A junction boundary mismatches the germline segment, possibly from a read error. The rearrangement links TRBV7-9 to TRBJ1-6, with 9 positions matching TRBD1. The CDR3 runs 14 residues. The V gene's germline CDR1 is SEHNR and CDR2 FQNEAQ (reference sequence). CDR3: CASSQDEGQGHYEF. The CDR3 DNA reads as TGTGCCAGCAGCCAAGACGAGGGACAGGGACACTACGAGTTT.

The chain has TRBV7-8 and TRBJ2-1; D is ambiguous. There are 13 residues in the CDR3. V was pared by 0 bases and J by 13 bases, with 13 bases between. Germline V CDR1 and CDR2: SGHVS, FQNEAQ. CDR3 residues: CASSLAGSPGQFF. For the CDR3, the DNA is TGTGCCAGCAGCTTAGCGGGAAGTCCCGGTCAGTTCTTC. The whole variable domain, filled in from reference TRBV7-8 and TRBJ2-1, reads GAGVSQSPRYKVAKRGQDVALRCDPISGHVSLFWYQQALGQGPEFLTYFQNEAQLDKSGLPSDRFFAERPEGSVSTLKIQRTQQEDSAVYLCASSLAGSPGQFFGPGTRLTVL.

This clonotype was observed many times. The genes are TRBV6-1 and TRBJ2-6; D is possibly TRBD2 (5 bases). Germline CDR1 is MNHNS and CDR2 is SASEGT. The CDR3 sequence is 15 residues long. The V gene lost 3 bases and the J gene lost 1 base, with 7 bases spanning the gap. The CDR3 loop reads CASSESGSGANVLTF. CDR3 DNA sequence: TGTGCCAGCAGTGAGTCGGGGTCTGGGGCCAACGTCCTGACTTTC.